A single sample gave rise to the 21 T cell receptor beta chains below, sequenced in a study of identifying expanded T cells in peripheral blood. Here immunoSEQ multiplex PCR was the method, and the copy in TCRdb shows in-frame clones only, minus some. There are approximately 120,000 clones in the sample; 75% to 90% occur only once, and 3.3% lies in the top ten. The sequencing input was blood. The receptors were gathered from a person between 18 and 70 years old in good health.

The chain couples TRBV27 to TRBJ2-3; tentative D call: TRBD1 (6 bases). Germline values: CDR1 MNHEY, CDR2 SMNVEV (reference sequence). The CDR3 contains 16 residues. V was shortened by 9 bases and J by 2 bases, with 21 bases between the two germline ends. CDR3: CARDPTGRGDTDTQYF. For the CDR3, the DNA is TGTGCCAGGGACCCCACAGGGAGAGGGGACACAGATACGCAGTATTTT.

This clone was recorded once. The J gene is TRBJ2-1, the V gene TRBV6-5, with D tentatively TRBD1 (6 bases). V lost 5 bases to trimming and J lost 4 bases, with 15 bases between them. Germline assignment: CDR1 MNHEY and CDR2 SVGAGI. This CDR3 contains 15 residues. The CDR3 loop is CASSRTGYSYNEQFF. Written as DNA, the CDR3 is TGTGCCAGCAGTCGCACAGGGTATTCATACAATGAGCAGTTCTTC.

The rearrangement links TRBV13 to TRBJ2-1; D gene ambiguous. The V and J ends lost 3 bases and 1 base respectively, with 7 bases between them. The germline gives CDR1 PRHDT, CDR2 FYEKMQ (reference sequence). The CDR3 covers 14 residues. CDR3 residues: CASSFRLSYNEQFF. CDR3 DNA: TGTGCCAGCAGCTTCCGGCTGTCCTACAATGAGCAGTTCTTC.

The genes are TRBV28 and TRBJ2-5, with 9 bases identical to TRBD1. The germline V gene encodes CDR1 MDHEN and CDR2 SYDVKM. V gave up 6 bases and J gave up 4 bases; unmatched junction bases: 6. The CDR3 spans 14 residues. The CDR3 DNA is TGTGCCAGCAGCCGGGGACAGGGCCCAGAGACCCAGTACTTC. Protein: CASSRGQGPETQYF. The entire variable domain, with the rest obtained from reference TRBV28 and TRBJ2-5, is as follows: DVKVTQSSRYLVKRTGEKVFLECVQDMDHENMFWYRQDPGLGLRLIYFSYDVKMKEKGDIPEGYSVSREKKERFSLILESASTNQTSMYLCASSRGQGPETQYFGPGTRLLVL.

This clone showed up just once. V usage is TRBV18 and J usage is TRBJ2-5, with D perhaps being TRBD1 or TRBD2 (5 bases each). Trimming took 3 bases from V and 5 from J, leaving 16 bases between them. The CDR3 has 15 residues. Germline lookup yields CDR1 KGHSH and CDR2 LQKENI. CDR3 DNA sequence: TGTGCCAGCTCACCGAATCGAGGGGCGCTGGAGACCCAGTACTTC. Its translation is CASSPNRGALETQYF.

The gene calls are TRBV30 and TRBJ2-5, with 7 bases that match TRBD1. Germline V lookup: CDR1 GTSNPN, CDR2 SVGIG (reference sequence). Trimming removed 0 bases from V and 5 bases from J; junction bases left unmatched: 6. This CDR3 has 14 residues. DNA of the CDR3: TGTGCCTGGAGTGTAAAGGGGGCTGGGGAGACCCAGTACTTC. Encoded protein: CAWSVKGAGETQYF.

This clone has a handful of counts. J is TRBJ2-2 and V is TRBV4-2; TRBD1 agrees at 8 bases. With V trimmed by 6 bases and J by 4 bases, 10 bases remained unmatched. Germline V lookup: CDR1 LGHNA, CDR2 YNFKEQ. The length of the CDR3 is 16 residues. Here the CDR3 DNA reads TGTGCCAGCAGTCGAAGTCTGACAGGGGCCACCGGGGAGCTGTTTTTT. This encodes CASSRSLTGATGELFF.

This chain connects TRBV11-2 to TRBJ2-3, with a weak D call TRBD2 (6 bases). CDR1 is SGHAT and CDR2 is FQNNGV in the germline V gene. This CDR3 region has 15 residues. V was cut by 1 base and J by 5 bases, with 13 bases left in between. The CDR3 sequence: CASSLVRGGQDTQYF. As DNA, the CDR3 is TGTGCCAGCAGCTTAGTGAGGGGAGGTCAAGATACGCAGTATTTT.

The V and J genes are TRBV19 and TRBJ1-4; D gene unclear. CDR1 LNHDA and CDR2 SQIVND come from the germline V gene (reference sequence). CDR3 size: 15 residues. Trimming pared 5 bases from V and 3 bases from J, leaving 13 bases between. This CDR3 reads CASSPEQLPNEKLFF. The CDR3 nucleotides are TGTGCCAGTAGTCCGGAACAGCTCCCTAATGAAAAACTGTTTTTT.

The CDR3 DNA is TGTGCCAGCAGTCCCCATGGGCAGCGGGGGTACAATGAGCAGTTCTTC. Its translation is CASSPHGQRGYNEQFF. The chain employs TRBV27 and TRBJ2-1; TRBD2 agrees at 8 bases. Germline assignment: CDR1 MNHEY and CDR2 SMNVEV (reference sequence). V gave up 5 bases and J gave up 4 bases; unmatched junction bases: 10. This CDR3 is 16 amino acids long.

J is TRBJ1-1 and V is TRBV5-1; TRBD1 might be the D (5 bases). The ends were cut back, 2 bases at V and 4 bases at J, with 12 bases in the middle. Germline assignment: CDR1 SGHRS and CDR2 YFSETQ. The CDR3 has 14 residues. CDR3 region: CASSLQVPGTEAFF. The CDR3 DNA reads as TGCGCCAGCAGCTTACAGGTACCAGGCACTGAAGCTTTCTTT.

The J gene is TRBJ1-1, the V gene TRBV6-5; D is uncertain. V dropped 6 bases and J dropped 5 bases, with 13 bases sitting between them. Per germline, CDR1 MNHEY and CDR2 SVGAGI. The CDR3 sequence is 13 residues long. Here the CDR3 DNA reads TGTGCCAGCAGCCCCGCCGTCTTTACTGAAGCTTTCTTT. Translating it yields CASSPAVFTEAFF.

This clone showed up just a few times. The chain is built from TRBV5-5 and TRBJ2-1, with 8 bases matching TRBD1. Germline V lookup: CDR1 SGHKS, CDR2 YYEKEE (reference sequence). V gave up 4 bases and J gave up 10 bases; unmatched junction bases: 4. This CDR3 region has 12 residues. The CDR3 is CASSLGQDEQFF. CDR3 nucleotides: TGTGCCAGCAGCCTGGGACAGGACGAGCAGTTCTTC.

Here the CDR3 DNA reads TGTGCCAGCAGGGGACAGGGAACCTATAATTCACCCCTCCACTTT. As protein: CASRGQGTYNSPLHF. The chain joins TRBV28 to TRBJ1-6, with 9 nucleotides matching TRBD1. This CDR3 is built from 15 residues. J gave up 2 bases and V 6 bases, and 2 bases lay outside the gene matches. The germline CDR1 and CDR2 sequences are MDHEN and SYDVKM.

The chain recombines TRBV7-2 with TRBJ2-7; D may be TRBD2 (6 bases). The germline V gene has CDR1 SGHTA and CDR2 FQGNSA. The CDR3 loop spans 15 amino acids. V was pared by 1 base and J by 0 bases, with 10 bases between. The CDR3 sequence: CASSLEAGSSYEQYF. CDR3 bases: TGTGCCAGCAGCTTAGAGGCGGGGAGCTCCTACGAGCAGTACTTC.

The rearrangement links TRBV11-3 to TRBJ1-1; no reliable D call. CDR3 length equals 16 residues. The ends were cut back, 5 bases at V and 1 base at J, with 17 bases in the middle. In germline, CDR1 is SGHNT, CDR2 YENEEA. CDR3 sequence (DNA): TGTGCCAGCAGCCCTACCGGTCAGGCGCCGAACACTGAAGCTTTCTTT. This translates into CASSPTGQAPNTEAFF.

A single count supports this clone. This chain links TRBV28 with TRBJ2-3; 10 bases line up with TRBD2. This CDR3 comprises 15 residues. The germline V gene encodes CDR1 MDHEN and CDR2 SYDVKM. Trimming cost V 6 bases and J 4 bases; bases outside gene matches: 7. CDR3 nucleotide sequence: TGTGCCAGCAGAAGCGGGGGGGCGGGAGCAGATACGCAGTATTTT. This encodes CASRSGGAGADTQYF.

The chain joins TRBV4-3 to TRBJ2-4; TRBD2 matches at 10 bases. Losses at the gene ends were 3 bases for V and 7 bases for J; bases not matched to a gene: 6. The CDR3 has 15 residues. Germline V CDR1 and CDR2: LGHNA, YSLEER. CDR3 nucleotides: TGCGCCAGCAGCCACGGACTAGCGGACGGGAACATTCAGTACTTC. The encoded protein is CASSHGLADGNIQYF.

The CDR3 bases are TGCAGCGTTGATGGTGGTTCCTCGGCCTACGAGCAGTACTTC. This sequence encodes CSVDGGSSAYEQYF. This chain connects TRBV29-1 to TRBJ2-7; D is unresolved. CDR3 length: 14 amino acids. V lost 3 bases and J 2 bases, leaving 14 bases between the germline ends. CDR1 is SQVTM, CDR2 ANQGSEA, per germline.

V gene TRBV9 combines with J gene TRBJ2-7; no definite D call. The germline gives CDR1 SGDLS, CDR2 YYNGEE. Trimming shortened V by 0 bases and J by 0 bases, and 10 bases separated the two germline ends. This CDR3 comprises 15 residues. As DNA, the CDR3 is TGTGCCAGCAGCGTAGACAGCCCTAGCTCCTACGAGCAGTACTTC. Amino acids: CASSVDSPSSYEQYF.

This chain joins TRBV9 and TRBJ2-5, with TRBD2 matching over 8 bases. CDR1 is SGDLS, CDR2 YYNGEE, per germline. Losses at the gene ends were 2 bases for V and 5 bases for J; bases not matched to a gene: 14. This CDR3 comprises 17 residues. The CDR3 reads CASSVTLAGGRGETQYF. The CDR3 nucleotides read TGTGCCAGCAGCGTTACGCTTGCGGGGGGCCGTGGGGAGACCCAGTACTTC.